Sequencing of this T cell receptor (beta chain) was carried out in a study of blood T cell repertoires in COVID-19 (dated by TCRdb to about 2020). The study in broad terms: Samples covering the acute and convalescent phases of COVID-19 were provided by collaborators in the United States, Italy and Spain. The prospective study material was composed of cDNA or gDNA derived from T cells, B-cell-depleted T cells, or PBMCs. Where available, HLA class I and class II types were taken from metadata supplied by the sample provider and were not determined by assay-based typing. The sample metadata nearly always contained a de-identified subject ID, COVID-19 status, age in years and sex. The repertoires were released in a freely available public database intended as a resource for research on the immune response to SARS-CoV-2. The samples were drawn from the first 160 participants of the ongoing ImmuneRACE study and from 1,200 or so subjects provided by 6 global collaborators. The dataset comprised deeply sampled blood TCRbeta repertoires from subjects exposed to, actively infected with, or recovered from COVID-19.

General study outcomes and caveats: Clinical and demographic metadata were provided uncurated, with the amount varying by source and participant.

Deletion took 7 bases off V and 4 bases off J, with a span of 11 bases between the germline ends. Measured from the cysteine to the phenylalanine, the CDR3 is 14 residues long. Left in the record is the CDR3 DNA by itself, 42 bases read in frame from the first base. CDR1 and CDR2 were assigned from the germline V gene (reference sequence) as LNHDA and SQIVND. Remarks on this clone: The antigen it binds to is not known. It has no much larger one-base neighbor in the sample; base qualities were not kept.

TCRbeta CDR3 regions were amplified from genomic DNA using the immunoSEQ Assay, a bias-controlled multiplex PCR. Regarding the original processing steps: The number of nucleated cells in each sample was estimated by amplification of reference gene primers within the assay. To quantify the absolute abundance of each unique TCRbeta CDR3 rearrangement, sequence reads were collapsed and filtered. Productive Simpson clonality was computed per sample as the square root of Simpson's diversity index over productive rearrangements. In its TCRdb copy, this immuneACCESS table keeps in-frame sequences only and misses some clones. Where compared with another copy, unresolved V genes explain less than half of these, and the others have no known cause. For V, J and clone size, that table is used; D and trimming come from the DNA. This sample has around 200,000 clones in its table, and roughly 80% of those were observed once. Clones ranked in the top ten supply 13% of the sample.

A second Seattle source provided samples from volunteer blood donors who had recovered from COVID-19. The collaborating institutions used their own protocols to collect whole blood in K2EDTA tubes. For TCRbeta analysis, collaborator samples were shipped as frozen whole blood, as isolated PBMCs, or as DNA extracted from either sample type. The V and J genes are TRBV19 and TRBJ2-6; matching of 5 bases hints at TRBD2 as the D gene. This receptor was taken from a man between 50 and 59 years old who had recovered from COVID-19. The specimen was peripheral blood. CDR3 region: CASIGSGGANVLTF. The nucleotide sequence is TGTGCCAGTATCGGGTCGGGGGGGGCCAACGTCCTGACTTTC.